The 20 T cell receptor beta chains listed next were all sequenced from one sample in a study of shared clonotypes between healthy human individuals. The assay was immunoSEQ multiplex PCR, and TCRdb's table has in-frame clones only and misses some. The table shows about 600,000 clones, with less than 98% occurring only once. Sequences were obtained from naive CD4+ T cells sorted from blood. Subset noted: CD45RA+ positively selected. These receptors were collected from a woman younger than 45 in good health.

CDR3 amino acids: CASSLAWTQGSGLAGNEQFF. The CDR3 region has the DNA TGTGCCAGCAGCTTAGCGTGGACCCAGGGAAGCGGACTAGCGGGAAATGAGCAGTTCTTC. This chain connects TRBV7-8 to TRBJ2-1, with TRBD2 identical over 12 bases. This CDR3 has 20 residues. Germline V gene sequence: CDR1 SGHVS, CDR2 FQNEAQ. Unmatched junction bases numbered 16, after V lost 0 bases and J lost 7 bases.

This clone occurred a few times. This chain joins TRBV5-1 and TRBJ2-2, with no clear D. Germline lookup yields CDR1 SGHRS and CDR2 YFSETQ. This CDR3 region has 14 residues. Trimming took 4 bases from V and 5 from J, leaving 12 bases between them. CDR3 amino acids: CASSPTIETGELFF. CDR3 coding DNA: TGCGCCAGCAGCCCAACGATAGAAACCGGGGAGCTGTTTTTT.

The table lists this clone with a count of one. This rearrangement joins TRBV5-1 to TRBJ1-1, with a tentative D call TRBD1 (6 bases). The CDR3 is made up of 14 amino acids. V lost 8 bases to trimming and J lost 4 bases, with 18 bases between them. Looked up from germline, CDR1 is SGHRS and CDR2 is YFSETQ. The chain's CDR3 is CAREVNREATEAFF. In DNA form, the CDR3 reads TGCGCCAGAGAGGTGAACAGGGAGGCCACTGAAGCTTTCTTT.

This chain's CDR3 is CASSRDRVLYNEQFF. CDR3 in DNA: TGCGCCAGCAGCCGGGACAGGGTCCTCTACAATGAGCAGTTCTTC. V usage is TRBV5-1 and J usage is TRBJ2-1; TRBD1 matches at 9 bases. This CDR3 is 15 amino acids long. Losses at the gene ends were 4 bases for V and 3 bases for J; bases not matched to a gene: 5. Germline loops: CDR1 SGHRS, CDR2 YFSETQ.

This clone was detected once. This chain joins TRBV6-4 and TRBJ1-1, with 7 bases lining up with TRBD1. This CDR3 contains 15 residues. The V segment lost 3 bases and the J segment 5 bases; nucleotides outside the gene matches: 9. Germline V CDR1 and CDR2: MRHNA, SNTAGT. CDR3 region: CASSDGDSHRTEAFF. The CDR3 DNA reads as TGTGCCAGCAGTGATGGGGACAGCCATAGAACTGAAGCTTTCTTT.

The genes are TRBV10-2 and TRBJ2-5, with D hard to call. The germline CDR1 and CDR2 sequences are WSHSY and SAAADI. The CDR3 is 13 amino acids. V was pared by 2 bases and J by 5 bases, with 9 bases between. The CDR3 nucleotides read TGCGCCAGCAGTGAGGGCAGATGGGAGACCCAGTACTTC. It translates to CASSEGRWETQYF.

The V and J genes are TRBV28 and TRBJ2-2; no definite D call. The V gene lost 2 bases and the J gene lost 1 base, with 5 bases spanning the gap. Germline loops: CDR1 MDHEN, CDR2 SYDVKM. The CDR3 is 14 amino acids. In nucleotides, the CDR3 is TGTGCCAGCAGTTTAGGAGTGAACACCGGGGAGCTGTTTTTT. Residues: CASSLGVNTGELFF.

The CDR3 bases are TGTGCCAGCAGCTTGCATCCTAGTACGGAGACCCAGTACTTC. Translated: CASSLHPSTETQYF. The gene calls are TRBV5-6 and TRBJ2-5; D gene uncertain. The CDR3 length is 14 residues. The V and J ends lost 1 base and 5 bases respectively, with 12 bases between them. Germline assignment: CDR1 SGHDT and CDR2 YYEEEE.

V and J are TRBV7-9 and TRBJ2-3; the D is unclear. Per the germline V gene, CDR1 is SEHNR and CDR2 is FQNEAQ (reference sequence). CDR3 length: 14 residues. Deletions cut 4 bases from V and 0 bases from J, with 8 bases between. The CDR3 sequence: CASSYDWSTDTQYF. CDR3 nucleotide sequence: TGTGCCAGCAGCTACGACTGGAGCACAGATACGCAGTATTTT. Drawing the rest from reference TRBV7-9 and TRBJ2-3, the complete variable domain is DTGVSQNPRHKITKRGQNVTFRCDPISEHNRLYWYRQTLGQGPEFLTYFQNEAQLEKSRLLSDRFSAERPKGSFSTLEIQRTEQGDSAMYLCASSYDWSTDTQYFGPGTRLTVL.

The CDR3 is CATSRVGTANTEAFF. CDR3 DNA: TGTGCCACCAGCAGAGTCGGGACGGCGAACACTGAAGCTTTCTTT. The V gene is TRBV15, the J gene TRBJ1-1, with D maybe TRBD1 (5 bases). Trimming pared 1 base from V and 1 base from J, leaving 10 bases between. The CDR3 is made up of 15 amino acids. Germline lookup yields CDR1 LNHNV and CDR2 YYDKDF (reference sequence).

In its sample, this clone was seen a few times. The chain's CDR3 is CASSLSPGELFF. The CDR3 nucleotides are TGTGCCAGCAGTTTATCCCCCGGGGAGCTGTTTTTT. The chain employs TRBV28 and TRBJ2-2; the D is unclear. Germline CDR1 reads MDHEN; CDR2 reads SYDVKM. Trimming pared 1 base from V and 6 bases from J, leaving 3 bases between. CDR3 length: 12 residues.

The chain has TRBV5-1 and TRBJ2-3, with 9 bases matching TRBD2. The CDR3 consists of 18 residues. Losses at the gene ends were 1 base for V and 2 bases for J; bases not matched to a gene: 11. Germline V gene lookup returns CDR1 SGHRS and CDR2 YFSETQ. The CDR3 here is CASSLINWREGNTDTQYF. In DNA form, the CDR3 reads TGCGCCAGCAGCTTGATCAATTGGCGGGAGGGAAACACAGATACGCAGTATTTT.

The chain combines TRBV28 with TRBJ1-2, with 8 bases fitting TRBD1. Germline trimming cut 2 bases from V and 3 bases from J; bases unmatched to any gene: 5. Germline CDR1 reads MDHEN; CDR2 reads SYDVKM. The CDR3 consists of 15 residues. CDR3 sequence reads: CASSLHATGDYGYTF. CDR3 DNA sequence: TGTGCCAGCAGTTTACACGCGACAGGGGACTATGGCTACACCTTC.

J is TRBJ2-5 and V is TRBV7-2; no clear D. The V and J ends lost 0 bases and 10 bases respectively, with 21 bases between them. Per the germline V gene, CDR1 is SGHTA and CDR2 is FQGNSA. This CDR3 comprises 16 residues. The CDR3 sequence: CASSLALDVSGSVQYF. CDR3 in DNA: TGTGCCAGCAGCTTAGCCCTAGACGTGAGTGGGTCGGTCCAGTACTTC.

J is TRBJ2-7 and V is TRBV5-6, with D perhaps being TRBD1 or TRBD2 (5 bases each). Germline CDR1 reads SGHDT; CDR2 reads YYEEEE. The CDR3 sequence is 15 residues long. The germline V and J ends were trimmed by 0 bases and 2 bases, with 12 bases remaining between them. CDR3 region: CASSLVGREPYEQYF. In DNA form, the CDR3 reads TGTGCCAGCAGCTTGGTGGGCAGGGAGCCCTACGAGCAGTACTTC.

A word on this clone: Other DNA variants within this sample encode the same CDR3. V and J are TRBV5-1 and TRBJ2-7; no reliable D call. The CDR3 sequence is 12 residues long. Trimming removed 3 bases at V and 4 bases at J, with 8 bases between. The germline V gene has CDR1 SGHRS and CDR2 YFSETQ. This chain's CDR3 is CASSSQEYEQYF. In DNA form, the CDR3 reads TGCGCCAGCAGCTCCCAGGAGTACGAGCAGTACTTC.

The rearrangement links TRBV19 to TRBJ2-2, with D tentatively TRBD2 (5 bases). The length of the CDR3 is 15 residues. Looked up from germline, CDR1 is LNHDA and CDR2 is SQIVND (reference sequence). V was pared by 7 bases and J by 0 bases, with 12 bases between. DNA of the CDR3: TGTGCCAGTACTGAAAGCGGAGCGAACACCGGGGAGCTGTTTTTT. It encodes CASTESGANTGELFF.

The chain is built from TRBV28 and TRBJ1-1; 7 bases align to TRBD1. The CDR3 spans 14 residues. The germline CDR1 and CDR2 sequences are MDHEN and SYDVKM. Trimming cost V 6 bases and J 4 bases; bases outside gene matches: 8. CDR3 DNA sequence: TGTGCCAGCAGCCAACAGGGGAGGGGCACTGAAGCTTTCTTT. Protein: CASSQQGRGTEAFF.

The chain recombines TRBV5-4 with TRBJ1-2, with TRBD1 as a possible D gene (5 bases). The germline V gene has CDR1 SGHNT and CDR2 YYREEE (reference sequence). V shed 1 base and J shed 0 bases, with 13 bases lying between them. The CDR3 covers 16 residues. The CDR3 DNA sequence: TGTGCCAGCAGCTTGTTCCGGGGCCTGGCTAACTATGGCTACACCTTC. Protein sequence: CASSLFRGLANYGYTF.

V usage is TRBV5-5 and J usage is TRBJ1-5, with D perhaps TRBD1 (6 bases). The CDR3 spans 17 residues. Germline assignment: CDR1 SGHKS and CDR2 YYEKEE (reference sequence). Trimming left V 2 bases short and J 2 bases short, with 17 bases between. This CDR3 reads CASSFGPLTGRNQPQHF. CDR3 DNA sequence: TGTGCCAGCAGCTTTGGCCCATTGACAGGCCGCAATCAGCCCCAGCATTTT.